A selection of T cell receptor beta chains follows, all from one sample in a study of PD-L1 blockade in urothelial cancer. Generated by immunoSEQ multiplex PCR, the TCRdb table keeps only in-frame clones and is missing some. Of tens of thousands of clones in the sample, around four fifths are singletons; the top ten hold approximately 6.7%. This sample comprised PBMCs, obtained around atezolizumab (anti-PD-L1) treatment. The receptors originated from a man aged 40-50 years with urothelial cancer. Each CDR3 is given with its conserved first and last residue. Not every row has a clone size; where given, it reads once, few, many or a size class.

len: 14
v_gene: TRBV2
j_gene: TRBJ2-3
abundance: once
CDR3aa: CASSGQASTDTQYF

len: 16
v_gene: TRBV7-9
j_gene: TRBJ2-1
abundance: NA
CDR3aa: CASNVKTGPLNNEQFF

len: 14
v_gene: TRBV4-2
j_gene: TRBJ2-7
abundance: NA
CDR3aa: CASSKGLAGYEQYF

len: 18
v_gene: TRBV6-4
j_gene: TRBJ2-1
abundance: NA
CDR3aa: CASSVPGALLAAYNEQFF

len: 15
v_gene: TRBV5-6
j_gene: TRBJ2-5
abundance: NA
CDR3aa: CASSWRTGLKETQYF

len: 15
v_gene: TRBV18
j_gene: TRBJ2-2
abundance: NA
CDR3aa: CASSPPQGATGELFF

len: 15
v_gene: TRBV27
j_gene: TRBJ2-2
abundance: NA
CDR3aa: CASERGQGRTGELFF

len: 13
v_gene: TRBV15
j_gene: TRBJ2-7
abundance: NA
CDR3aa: CATSSGSAYEQYF

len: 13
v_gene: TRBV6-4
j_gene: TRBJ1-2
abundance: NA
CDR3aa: CASSASGSYGYTF

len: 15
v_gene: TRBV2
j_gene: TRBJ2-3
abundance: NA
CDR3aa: CASILRDSFTDTQYF

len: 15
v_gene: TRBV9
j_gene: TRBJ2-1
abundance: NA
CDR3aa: CASSVVGSSYNEQFF

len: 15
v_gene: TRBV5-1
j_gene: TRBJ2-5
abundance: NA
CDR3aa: CASSLDGRGQETQYF

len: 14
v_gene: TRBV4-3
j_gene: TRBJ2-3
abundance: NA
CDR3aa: CASSQDWAGREQYF

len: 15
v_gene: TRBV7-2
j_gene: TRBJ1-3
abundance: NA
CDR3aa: CASSLGAISGNTIYF

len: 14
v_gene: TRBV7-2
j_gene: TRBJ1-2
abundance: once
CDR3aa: CASSLPSRGGGYTF

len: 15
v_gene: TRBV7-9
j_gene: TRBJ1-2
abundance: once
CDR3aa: CASSSTDRHNYGYTF

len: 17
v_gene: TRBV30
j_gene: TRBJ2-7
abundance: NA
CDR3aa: CAWSAIPSSGRFYEQYF

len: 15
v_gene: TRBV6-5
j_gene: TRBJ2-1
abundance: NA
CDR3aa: CASRAGSLLGHEQFF

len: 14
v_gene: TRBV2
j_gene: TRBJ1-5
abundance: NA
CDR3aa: CASRHYRADQPQHF

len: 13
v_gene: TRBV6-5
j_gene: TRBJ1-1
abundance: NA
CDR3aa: CASISGLNTEAFF

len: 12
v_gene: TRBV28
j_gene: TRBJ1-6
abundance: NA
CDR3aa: CASSLLTKPLHF

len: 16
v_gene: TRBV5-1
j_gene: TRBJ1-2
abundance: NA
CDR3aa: CASRPGDRGSNYGYTF

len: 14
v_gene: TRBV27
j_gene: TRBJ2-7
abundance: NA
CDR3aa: CASRSGRSAYEQYF

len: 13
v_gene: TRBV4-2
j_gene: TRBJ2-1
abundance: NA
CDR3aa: CASSQVLLNEQFF

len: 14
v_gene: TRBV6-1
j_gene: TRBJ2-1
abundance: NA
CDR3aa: CATTRDRGNNEQFF

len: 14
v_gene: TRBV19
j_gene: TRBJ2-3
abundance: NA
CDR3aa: CASSIALAGDTQYF

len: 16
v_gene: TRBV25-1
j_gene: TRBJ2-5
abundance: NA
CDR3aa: CASSFSSGSPQETQYF

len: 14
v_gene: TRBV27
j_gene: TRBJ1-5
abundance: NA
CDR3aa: CASSSTVGNQPQHF

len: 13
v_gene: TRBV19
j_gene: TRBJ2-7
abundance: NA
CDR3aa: CASSVTTGDEQYF

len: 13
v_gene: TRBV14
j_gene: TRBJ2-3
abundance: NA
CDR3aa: CASSQGGADTQYF

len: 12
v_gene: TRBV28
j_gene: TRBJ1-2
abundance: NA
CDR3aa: CASRQTQRGYTF

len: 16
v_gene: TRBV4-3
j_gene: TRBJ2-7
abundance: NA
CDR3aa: CASSQDRGGSPYEQYF

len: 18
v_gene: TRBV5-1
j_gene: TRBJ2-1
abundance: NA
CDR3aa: CASSLTAGQGVDYNEQFF

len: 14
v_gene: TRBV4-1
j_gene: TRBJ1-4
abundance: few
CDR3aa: CASRPGQGVEKLFF

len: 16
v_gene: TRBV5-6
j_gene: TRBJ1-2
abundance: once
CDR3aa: CASSLGDRGTNYGYTF

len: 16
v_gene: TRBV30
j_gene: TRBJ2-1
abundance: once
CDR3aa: CAWSVSRTSDINEQFF

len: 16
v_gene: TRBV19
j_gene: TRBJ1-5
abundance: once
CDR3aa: CASSIQGRDSNQPQHF

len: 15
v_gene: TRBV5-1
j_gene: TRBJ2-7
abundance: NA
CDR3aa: CASSWGTGGPYEQYF

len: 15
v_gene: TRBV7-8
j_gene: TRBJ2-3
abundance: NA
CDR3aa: CASSLGTSGVDTQYF

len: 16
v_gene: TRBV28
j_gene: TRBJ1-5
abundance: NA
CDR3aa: CASSLGQGTGNQPQHF

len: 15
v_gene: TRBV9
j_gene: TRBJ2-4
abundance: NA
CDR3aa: CASSVGLAGKNIQYF

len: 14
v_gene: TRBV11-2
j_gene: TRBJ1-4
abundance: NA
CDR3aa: CASSFSGANEKLFF

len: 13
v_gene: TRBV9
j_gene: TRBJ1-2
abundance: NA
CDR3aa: CASSAPGVYGYTF